The rows below give T cell receptor beta chains drawn from one sample of a study of T cells in Graves' hyperthyroidism and ophthalmopathy. From the multiplex PCR reads, TCRdb called clonotypes with MiXCR, one entry per CDR3 protein. Counted here are approximately 400,000 distinct CDR3 sequences, more than 15% occurring once; the ten biggest clones make up almost 8%. Sequencing used blood. These receptors were collected from a young woman with Graves' hyperthyroidism. Each CDR3 is given without its conserved first and last residue. A D gene is named only where the DNA matches it firmly. Clone size is not always given. Where it is, it says once, few, many or a class for expanded clones.

many,TRBJ2-7,12,TRBD2,TRBV12-3/TRBV12-4,ASSSGTSGYEQY
.,TRBJ2-1,13,.,TRBV11-3,ASSLGAGRGNEQF
many,TRBJ2-3,13,.,TRBV7-8,ASSRPGPGEDTQY
many,TRBJ1-1,11,.,TRBV29-1,SVIRPTRTEAF
many,TRBJ2-2,12,.,TRBV13,ASTVWLNTGELF
many,TRBJ2-5,12,TRBD1,TRBV2,ASRMGQGVETQY
.,TRBJ1-6,11,.,TRBV19,ASSQRLNSPLH
many,TRBJ1-2,11,.,TRBV20-1,SASARAAYGYT
many,TRBJ2-3,13,.,TRBV14,ASSPRTGHRDTQY
.,TRBJ2-6,19,TRBD2,TRBV12-3/TRBV12-4,ASSFFKGLAGGRSGANVLT
once,TRBJ2-1,13,TRBD1,TRBV27,ASSLGTGDYNEQF
many,TRBJ2-7,14,TRBD1,TRBV4-1,ASSQEMTGGFYEQY
many,TRBJ2-7,14,TRBD1,TRBV20-1,SAQYGPGQGVYEQY
many,TRBJ2-1,10,.,TRBV12-3/TRBV12-4,ASSFFYNEQF
once,TRBJ1-2,16,.,TRBV4-2,ASSLGLAGGRANYGYT
.,TRBJ2-3,14,.,TRBV19,ASSISKRGGTDTQY
many,TRBJ2-5,10,.,TRBV7-9,ASSGLQETQY
many,TRBJ2-2,12,.,TRBV10-2,ASRAGGGTGELF
many,TRBJ1-4,11,.,TRBV20-1,SAGSQGGEKLF
few,TRBJ1-6,14,.,TRBV6-2/TRBV6-3,ASSYSTTKRDSPLH
few,TRBJ2-3,14,.,TRBV28,ASSLEGVFGTDTQY
.,TRBJ2-3,15,TRBD1,TRBV20-1,SAPPRDRGRVGDTQY
few,TRBJ2-7,10,TRBD1,TRBV20-1,SATDRVDEQY
.,TRBJ1-5,11,.,TRBV9,ASSARGEKPQH
many,TRBJ2-5,12,.,TRBV5-1,ASSLWSAQETQY
few,TRBJ1-5,17,TRBD1,TRBV10-3,AITLLAGQDPYSNQPQH
many,TRBJ2-5,11,.,TRBV20-1,SATGQIGETQY
many,TRBJ2-7,11,TRBD1,TRBV6-6,ASSYRTGSEQY
many,TRBJ2-1,11,.,TRBV11-3,ASSLGAYNEQF
many,TRBJ1-1,11,.,TRBV19,AGDRPDNTEAF
.,TRBJ2-1,13,.,TRBV3-1,ASSRLWGADNEQF
many,TRBJ1-2,12,TRBD1,TRBV6-1,ASTQDRVVYGYT
few,TRBJ1-4,12,.,TRBV6-1,ASSRTTLNEKLF
few,TRBJ2-7,12,TRBD2,TRBV7-2,ASSYGLAGEEQY
many,TRBJ1-2,11,TRBD1,TRBV7-3,ASSNRQGFGYT
many,TRBJ2-7,14,.,TRBV12-3/TRBV12-4,ASSLWRLLVRHEQY
many,TRBJ1-5,15,.,TRBV27,ASSLRTDSLSNQPQH
many,TRBJ1-1,13,.,TRBV9,ASSVVASGNTEAF
many,TRBJ1-6,12,.,TRBV9,ASSAGLVDSPLH
many,TRBJ2-2,12,.,TRBV10-3,AISEIGGVGELF
many,TRBJ2-3,15,TRBD2,TRBV11-2,ASSPTPSGRAADTQY
many,TRBJ1-4,13,.,TRBV5-1,ASSYIREGNEKLF
many,TRBJ1-2,14,TRBD1,TRBV20-1,SARERDRGQGYGYT
.,TRBJ1-5,12,.,TRBV5-5,ASSLEGIGQPQH
many,TRBJ2-7,11,TRBD1,TRBV27,ASSPTGGYEQY
many,TRBJ1-2,12,TRBD1,TRBV24-1,ATSDEGQGGGYT